This paragraph covers one TCR beta chain sequence. Per the original methods: Amplification with reference gene primers provided the estimates of nucleated cell counts. The data were produced by immunoSEQ multiplex PCR, yet TCRdb's version contains in-frame clones alone and is incomplete. That table furnishes V, J and clone size, whereas the DNA furnished D and trimming. The sample contains 24,000 or so clones, roughly 88% of which appear only once. The data derive from a study of blood T cell repertoires in COVID-19. About the research overall: Samples of COVID-19 (acute and convalescent) were obtained from the United States, Italy and Spain. The analysed material was cDNA or gDNA that came from T cells, B-cell-depleted T cells, or PBMCs.

The TCR comes from a woman older than 75 with active or convalescent COVID-19. Sequencing used peripheral blood.

The CDR3 DNA sequence: TGCGCCAGCAGCTTACCTAGCGGGAGCACCACAGATACGCAGTATTTT. The encoded protein is CASSLPSGSTTDTQYF. The chain employs TRBV5-1 and TRBJ2-3; TRBD2 matches 10 bases. CDR3 length: 16 amino acids. From germline, CDR1 is SGHRS and CDR2 YFSETQ. V lost 2 bases, J lost 2 bases, and 5 bases stayed unmatched.